One and the same sample provided the 18 T cell receptor beta chains below, sequenced in a study of cytomegalovirus exposure and HLA in healthy donors. This PCR relied on a set of 60 Vbeta primers and 13 Jbeta primers. Profiling relied on immunoSEQ multiplex PCR, and the TCRdb table lists in-frame clones only, not all of them. The sample holds over 150,000 clones, roughly 80% seen once. Sequencing was done on a sample of PBMCs. The receptor set was obtained from a woman aged 18-29 years in good health and CMV-seronegative.

As concerns this clone: One end of the junction fails to match germline, which may point to a read error. The genes are TRBV6-1 and TRBJ1-5; no reliable D call. Per the germline V gene, CDR1 is MNHNS and CDR2 is SASEGT. This CDR3 spans 17 amino acids. The CDR3 loop reads CASSEAPEGWNNQLQHF. CDR3 nucleotide sequence: TGTGCCAGCAGTGAAGCACCCGAGGGTTGGAACAATCAGCTCCAGCATTTT.

The chain couples TRBV5-1 to TRBJ2-3; 7 bases agree with TRBD2. CDR1 is SGHRS, CDR2 YFSETQ, per germline. This CDR3 spans 18 amino acids. Trimming removed 3 bases from V and 0 bases from J; junction bases left unmatched: 13. The CDR3 is CASSSVTSVGTSTDTQYF. CDR3 nucleotide sequence: TGCGCCAGCAGCTCGGTTACTAGCGTCGGCACTAGCACAGATACGCAGTATTTT.

The chain carries TRBV9 and TRBJ1-1, with TRBD1 matching 8 bases. The CDR3 is made up of 13 amino acids. Germline V gene sequence: CDR1 SGDLS, CDR2 YYNGEE. Trimming removed 10 bases from V and 6 bases from J; junction bases left unmatched: 11. CDR3 DNA: TGTGCCGGATCACAGGGGGACGGCGCTGAAGCTTTCTTT. Amino acids: CAGSQGDGAEAFF.

CDR3 DNA sequence: TGTGCCAGCAGTCGGACAGGGGATACCTACGAGCAGTACTTC. This gives the protein CASSRTGDTYEQYF. V is TRBV13 and J is TRBJ2-7; 9 bases align to TRBD1. CDR3 length equals 14 residues. Germline V gene sequence: CDR1 PRHDT, CDR2 FYEKMQ (reference sequence). Trimming took 6 bases from V and 2 from J; bases not matched to a gene: 5.

The sample holds a few counts of this clone. The J gene is TRBJ1-2, the V gene TRBV19; 8 bases fit TRBD1. The CDR3 is 14 residues long. Germline assignment: CDR1 LNHDA and CDR2 SQIVND (reference sequence). V shed 4 bases, J shed 4 bases, and the junction held 5 bases outside the gene matches. CDR3 sequence: CASSTGQAFYGYTF. CDR3 DNA: TGTGCCAGTAGTACGGGACAGGCGTTCTATGGCTACACCTTC.

This clone was recorded a few times. The V and J genes are TRBV11-2 and TRBJ1-2, with D uncertain. This CDR3 is built from 13 residues. Trimming took off 1 base at V and 4 bases at J, with 7 bases between the two ends. Germline loops: CDR1 SGHAT, CDR2 FQNNGV. The CDR3 bases are TGTGCCAGCAGCTTAGGTATAGCCTATGGCTACACCTTC. This gives the protein CASSLGIAYGYTF.

The chain recombines TRBV2 with TRBJ2-5; TRBD1 aligns across 8 bases. The CDR3 has 14 amino acids. CDR1 is SNHLY, CDR2 FYNNEI, per germline. The ends lost 3 bases at V and 8 bases at J; junction bases unmatched: 8. CDR3 amino acids: CASSENRGMETQYF. The CDR3 DNA is TGTGCCAGCAGTGAGAACAGGGGGATGGAAACCCAGTACTTC.

The chain combines TRBV5-1 with TRBJ2-1; weak D call: TRBD2 (6 bases). CDR3 length equals 15 residues. The germline gives CDR1 SGHRS, CDR2 YFSETQ. V was clipped by 0 bases and J by 5 bases, with 12 bases between them. The CDR3 nucleotides read TGCGCCAGCAGCTTGGCCGGGGGAGAGAACAATGAGCAGTTCTTC. Residues: CASSLAGGENNEQFF.

This clone showed up just once. The chain links TRBV5-4 to TRBJ1-2; no firm D call. The length of the CDR3 is 14 residues. Trimming removed 0 bases at V and 2 bases at J, with 8 bases between. Germline V gives CDR1 SGHNT, CDR2 YYREEE (reference sequence). CDR3 bases: TGTGCCAGCAGCTTGGTTGGGCAGAACTATGGCTACACCTTC. Encoded protein: CASSLVGQNYGYTF.

The V gene is TRBV7-6, the J gene TRBJ2-1, with 9 bases matching TRBD2. The CDR3 length is 19 residues. After removal of 5 bases from V and 3 bases from J, the junction contained 17 bases not matched to a gene. CDR1 SGHVS and CDR2 FNYEAQ come from the germline V gene. The CDR3 DNA follows: TGTGCCAGCAGCCTAACTTTCTTGTCGACTAGCGGCCTCTACAATGAGCAGTTCTTC. Translated, it gives CASSLTFLSTSGLYNEQFF.

This rearrangement joins TRBV7-2 to TRBJ1-5; no definite D call. This CDR3 comprises 12 residues. The V and J ends lost 0 bases and 7 bases respectively, with 4 bases between them. Germline V gene lookup returns CDR1 SGHTA and CDR2 FQGNSA. CDR3 amino acids: CASSLARQPQHF. CDR3 coding DNA: TGTGCCAGCAGCTTAGCGCGGCAGCCCCAGCATTTT.

The gene calls are TRBV5-6 and TRBJ1-1; D not certain. Germline-derived CDR1 and CDR2 are SGHDT and YYEEEE. The CDR3 covers 15 residues. V was cut by 0 bases and J by 0 bases, with 9 bases left in between. The CDR3 reads CASSLAVNLNTEAFF. The CDR3, as DNA: TGTGCCAGCAGCTTGGCCGTGAACTTGAACACTGAAGCTTTCTTT.

The rearrangement uses TRBV2 and TRBJ2-7; maybe TRBD1 (9 bases). The CDR3 loop spans 16 amino acids. Germline loops: CDR1 SNHLY, CDR2 FYNNEI. Trimming stripped 3 bases from V and 6 bases from J, with 21 bases between. The CDR3 DNA reads TGTGCCAGCAGTGAGAGTGGACAGGGGCGGGGGGCCGAGCAGTACTTC. Its translation: CASSESGQGRGAEQYF. Full variable domain (missing parts from reference TRBV2 and TRBJ2-7): EPEVTQTPSHQVTQMGQEVILRCVPISNHLYFYWYRQILGQKVEFLVSFYNNEISEKSEIFDDQFSVERPDGSNFTLKIRSTKLEDSAMYFCASSESGQGRGAEQYFGPGTRLTVT.

The V gene is TRBV29-1, the J gene TRBJ2-7; 12 bases match TRBD2. Germline V lookup: CDR1 SQVTM, CDR2 ANQGSEA. This CDR3 region has 13 residues. V was pared by 7 bases and J by 6 bases, with 7 bases of the junction left unmatched. The CDR3 here is CSGTSGTTAEQYF. DNA for the CDR3: TGCAGCGGGACTAGCGGGACCACTGCCGAGCAGTACTTC.

The gene calls are TRBV28 and TRBJ1-5; the D is unclear. V was shortened by 2 bases and J by 5 bases, with 10 bases between the two germline ends. This CDR3 spans 14 amino acids. Germline loops: CDR1 MDHEN, CDR2 SYDVKM. CDR3 sequence reads: CASSLPRFDQPQHF. In DNA form, the CDR3 reads TGTGCCAGCAGTTTACCCAGGTTCGATCAGCCCCAGCATTTT.

V is TRBV2 and J is TRBJ2-3; possible D gene TRBD2, 6 bases. Deletions cut 8 bases from V and 3 bases from J, with 15 bases between. This CDR3 comprises 14 residues. Germline loops: CDR1 SNHLY, CDR2 FYNNEI. CDR3 region: CASAGRGRTDTQYF. In DNA form, the CDR3 reads TGTGCCAGCGCGGGTCGAGGGAGGACAGATACGCAGTATTTT.

The V and J genes are TRBV6-5 and TRBJ1-1; D might be TRBD1 (5 bases). Germline assignment: CDR1 MNHEY and CDR2 SVGAGI. V was cut by 0 bases and J by 0 bases, with 11 bases left in between. This CDR3 has 16 residues. CDR3 protein: CASSYSRGRMNTEAFF. The CDR3 DNA sequence: TGTGCCAGCAGTTACTCAAGGGGAAGAATGAACACTGAAGCTTTCTTT.

The genes are TRBV7-2 and TRBJ1-2; D is unclear. The CDR3 runs to 11 residues. Germline CDR1 is SGHTA and CDR2 is FQGNSA. Trimming left V 10 bases short and J 2 bases short, with 8 bases between. The CDR3 sequence: CAIQLNYGYTF. Here the CDR3 DNA reads TGTGCCATACAGCTAAACTATGGCTACACCTTC. Combining the CDR3 with reference TRBV7-2 and TRBJ1-2 gives the whole variable domain GAGVSQSPSNKVTEKGKDVELRCDPISGHTALYWYRQSLGQGLEFLIYFQGNSAPDKSGLPSDRFSAERTGGSVSTLTIQRTQQEDSAVYLCAIQLNYGYTFGSGTRLTVV.